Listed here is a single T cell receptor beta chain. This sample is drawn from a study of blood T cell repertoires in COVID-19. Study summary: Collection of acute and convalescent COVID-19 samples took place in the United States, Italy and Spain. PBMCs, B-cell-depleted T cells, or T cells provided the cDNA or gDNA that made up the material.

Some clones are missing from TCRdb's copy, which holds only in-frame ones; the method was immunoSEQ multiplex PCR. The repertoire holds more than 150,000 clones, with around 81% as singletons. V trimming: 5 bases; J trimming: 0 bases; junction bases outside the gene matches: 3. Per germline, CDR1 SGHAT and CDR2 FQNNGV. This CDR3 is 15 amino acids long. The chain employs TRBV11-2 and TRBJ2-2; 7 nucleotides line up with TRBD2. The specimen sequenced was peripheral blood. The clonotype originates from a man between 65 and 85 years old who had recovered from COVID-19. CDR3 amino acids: CASSNRGANTGELFF. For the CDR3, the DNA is TGTGCCAGCAGCAACCGGGGGGCGAACACCGGGGAGCTGTTTTTT.